These T cell receptor beta chains were read from a single sample in a study of PD-L1 blockade in urothelial cancer. Clones were read by immunoSEQ multiplex PCR, and TCRdb kept only the in-frame ones, dropping some. The sample carries roughly 52,000 clones, approximately 80% recorded once. Sequenced here: PBMCs, sampled around atezolizumab (anti-PD-L1) treatment. These receptors were obtained from a man over 45 with urothelial cancer. CDR3s include the opening cysteine and the closing phenylalanine or tryptophan. Each record gives: CDR3 length, V gene, D gene, J gene, clone size, CDR3 DNA, CDR3 protein. D genes are given only for firm matches. Size is stated for part of the rows, as once, few or many counts, or as a class when the clone is expanded.

>15|TRBV28|TRBD2|TRBJ2-1|-
TGTGCCAGCAGCCCTAGCGGGAGGGCCTACAATGAGCAGTTCTTC
CASSPSGRAYNEQFF
>17|TRBV7-2|TRBD2|TRBJ2-2|-
TGTGCCAGCAGCTTAGCTGTTGGACTAGCGCCCACCGGGGAGCTGTTTTTT
CASSLAVGLAPTGELFF
>14|TRBV29-1|TRBD2|TRBJ2-1|-
TGCAGCGTTGGGGGCGGGGGAGCGGGCAATGAGCAGTTCTTC
CSVGGGGAGNEQFF
>14|TRBV7-9|-|TRBJ2-3|-
TGTGCCAGCAGCTTAGCCCGGAGCACAGATACGCAGTATTTT
CASSLARSTDTQYF
>14|TRBV2|TRBD2|TRBJ2-3|-
TGTGCCAGCGTGGGACTAGCGTTTGCAGATACGCAGTATTTT
CASVGLAFADTQYF
>15|TRBV6-5|-|TRBJ2-7|few
TGTGCCAGCAGTTACACCGACAGTGATGGATACGAGCAGTACTTC
CASSYTDSDGYEQYF
>16|TRBV9|TRBD2|TRBJ2-1|-
TGTGCCAGCAGTCTATTGGGGGGGGGTTCCTACAATGAGCAGTTCTTC
CASSLLGGGSYNEQFF
>17|TRBV4-2|TRBD2|TRBJ2-1|-
TGTGCCAGCAGCCAACACCGAACTAGCGTCACCTACAATGAGCAGTTCTTC
CASSQHRTSVTYNEQFF
>14|TRBV18|-|TRBJ2-5|-
TGTGCCAGCTCCCCGTGGGAGTACCAAGAGACCCAGTACTTC
CASSPWEYQETQYF
>16|TRBV19|-|TRBJ1-5|-
TGTGCCAGTAGTATAGAGGTGGGTCGGGGCAATCAGCCCCAGCATTTT
CASSIEVGRGNQPQHF
>14|TRBV5-4|-|TRBJ1-1|-
TGTGCCAGCAGCTTGGGAGGGCGGCCCACTGAAGCTTTCTTT
CASSLGGRPTEAFF
>15|TRBV9|TRBD2|TRBJ2-3|-
TGTGCCAGCAGCCCCTATACTAGCGGCACAGATACGCAGTATTTT
CASSPYTSGTDTQYF
>11|TRBV28|-|TRBJ2-1|-
TGTGCCAGCAGTTACTTCAATGAGCAGTTCTTC
CASSYFNEQFF
>13|TRBV30|TRBD2|TRBJ2-7|once
TGTGCCTGGAGTCCGGCGGGGGGGACTCGGCAGTACTTC
CAWSPAGGTRQYF
>13|TRBV12-2|-|TRBJ2-2|-
TGTGCAAGGGTTAGGGGGCTGGCCGGGGAGCTGTTTTTT
CARVRGLAGELFF
>11|TRBV20-1|-|TRBJ2-1|-
TGCAGTGCTAGAGATGGAGGGCTAGGGTTCTTC
CSARDGGLGFF
>16|TRBV28|TRBD1|TRBJ1-1|-
TGTGCCAGCATCTCAGGCAGGGGGCTAAGGGACACTGAAGCTTTCTTT
CASISGRGLRDTEAFF
>15|TRBV7-9|TRBD1|TRBJ1-2|-
TGTGCCAGCAGCTTAGGGACAGGGGGCTTAGATGGCTACACCTTC
CASSLGTGGLDGYTF
>15|TRBV27|-|TRBJ2-7|-
TGTGCCAGCAGTATCCTAGGGGGGGAGCCCTACGAGCAGTACTTC
CASSILGGEPYEQYF
>13|TRBV29-1|TRBD1|TRBJ2-7|-
TGCAGCGGCCGGGACAGGGACTCCTACGAGCAGTACTTC
CSGRDRDSYEQYF
>16|TRBV2|TRBD1|TRBJ1-4|-
TGTGCCAGCAGTGACCCGCGACAGGGCTTTAATGAAAAACTGTTTTTT
CASSDPRQGFNEKLFF
>16|TRBV25-1|-|TRBJ2-2|-
TGTGCCAGCAGTGAATCCCTACTAGCGAACACCGGGGAGCTGTTTTTT
CASSESLLANTGELFF
>16|TRBV30|-|TRBJ1-5|-
TGTGCCTGGAGTCCACGATCGGGGGGCGGACATCAGCCCCAGCATTTT
CAWSPRSGGGHQPQHF
>12|TRBV30|-|TRBJ2-1|-
TGTGCCTGGAGTGTAGGAACAGTAGAGCAGTTCTTC
CAWSVGTVEQFF
>15|TRBV14|-|TRBJ2-2|few
TGTGCCAGCAGCCTAATCCCAGTGAACACCGGGGAGCTGTTTTTT
CASSLIPVNTGELFF
>13|TRBV14|-|TRBJ2-4|-
TGTGCCAGCAGCCAAGATCTAGGCGGCATTCAGTACTTC
CASSQDLGGIQYF
>14|TRBV18|-|TRBJ2-2|-
TGTGCCAGCTCACCGAGCGGGTTCACCGGGGAGCTGTTTTTT
CASSPSGFTGELFF
>16|TRBV5-1|-|TRBJ2-3|-
TGCGCCAGCAGCTTGGGGAGGGGTGTGGGTGCAGATACGCAGTATTTT
CASSLGRGVGADTQYF
>14|TRBV6-5|TRBD1|TRBJ2-7|-
TGTGCCAGCAGTCTGGGACAGGAACTCTACGAGCAGTACTTC
CASSLGQELYEQYF
>14|TRBV10-2|-|TRBJ2-5|-
TGCGCCAGCAGTGAGTCGGGGGGGCTTGAGACCCAGTACTTC
CASSESGGLETQYF
>16|TRBV5-6|TRBD2|TRBJ2-7|-
TGTGCCAGCAGCTTGGAAGTTAGCGGGAGTTCCTACGAGCAGTACTTC
CASSLEVSGSSYEQYF
>14|TRBV21-1|-|TRBJ2-1|-
TGTGCCAGCAGCAAAGCTCGGACTTTGGGTGAGCAGTTCTTC
CASSKARTLGEQFF